This T cell receptor beta chain was sequenced in a study of vaccination and CD4 T cells after COVID-19. In germline, CDR1 is MNHEY, CDR2 SVGAGI. The V end was cut by 8 bases, the J end by 0 bases, with 10 bases between. This CDR3 has 13 amino acids. Treatment reported: approximately 9-day PBMC culture with coronavirus spike peptide pools or control peptides (ViraFEST assay). Half the growth medium was swapped for new IL-2 medium on days 3 and 7. The Oncomine TCR Beta short-read assay was applied to DNA of cultured CD4+ T cells. TCRdb re-called the PCR reads through MiXCR, storing one row per CDR3 protein. The repertoire includes over 11,000 distinct CDR3 sequences, under 45% of them detected once, and roughly 15% sits in the top ten. Points on this clonotype: Its cognate antigen is unknown.

This chain connects TRBV6-5 to TRBJ1-2; D ambiguous. What was sequenced was cultured CD4+ T cells from blood. The clonotype was recovered from a human donor with COVID-19. The CDR3: CASVTPPNYGYTF. DNA for the CDR3: TGTGCCAGCGTTACCCCACCTAACTATGGCTACACCTTC.